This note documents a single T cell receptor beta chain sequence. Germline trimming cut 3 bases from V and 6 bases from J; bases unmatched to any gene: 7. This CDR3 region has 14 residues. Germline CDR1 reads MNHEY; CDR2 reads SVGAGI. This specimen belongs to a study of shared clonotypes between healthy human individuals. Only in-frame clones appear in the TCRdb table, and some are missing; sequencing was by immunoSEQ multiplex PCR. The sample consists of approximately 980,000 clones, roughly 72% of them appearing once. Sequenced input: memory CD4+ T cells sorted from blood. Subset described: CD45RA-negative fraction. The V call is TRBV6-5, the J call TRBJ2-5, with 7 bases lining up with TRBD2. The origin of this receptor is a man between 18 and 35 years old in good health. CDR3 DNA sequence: TGTGCCAGCAGTTATCGGCGGGAGAAGAAGACCCAGTACTTC. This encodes CASSYRREKKTQYF.